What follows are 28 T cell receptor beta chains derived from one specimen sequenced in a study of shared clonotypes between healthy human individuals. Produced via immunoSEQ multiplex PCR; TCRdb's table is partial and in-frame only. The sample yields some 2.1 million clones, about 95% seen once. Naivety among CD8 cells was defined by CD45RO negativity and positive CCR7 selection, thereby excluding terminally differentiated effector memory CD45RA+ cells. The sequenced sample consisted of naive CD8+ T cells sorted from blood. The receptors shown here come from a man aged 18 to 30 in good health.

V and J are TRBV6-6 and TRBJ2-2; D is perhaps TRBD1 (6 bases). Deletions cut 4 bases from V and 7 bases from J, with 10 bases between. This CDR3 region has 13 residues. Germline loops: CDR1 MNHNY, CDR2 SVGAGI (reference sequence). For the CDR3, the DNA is TGTGCCAGCAGTTCCCAGGGGAACGGGGAGCTGTTTTTT. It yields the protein CASSSQGNGELFF.

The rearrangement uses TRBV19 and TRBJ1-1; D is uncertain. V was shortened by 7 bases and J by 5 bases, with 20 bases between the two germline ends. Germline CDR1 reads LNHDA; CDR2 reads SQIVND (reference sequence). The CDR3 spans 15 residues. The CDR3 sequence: CASTLSPGGGTEAFF. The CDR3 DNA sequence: TGTGCCAGTACCCTAAGTCCCGGAGGAGGGACTGAAGCTTTCTTT.

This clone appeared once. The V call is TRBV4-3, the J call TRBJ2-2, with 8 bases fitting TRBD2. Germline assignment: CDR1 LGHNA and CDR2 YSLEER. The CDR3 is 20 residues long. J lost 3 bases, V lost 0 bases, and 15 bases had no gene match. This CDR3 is CASSQEWELWREEDTGELFF. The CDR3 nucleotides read TGCGCCAGCAGCCAAGAATGGGAGCTTTGGCGGGAGGAGGACACCGGGGAGCTGTTTTTT.

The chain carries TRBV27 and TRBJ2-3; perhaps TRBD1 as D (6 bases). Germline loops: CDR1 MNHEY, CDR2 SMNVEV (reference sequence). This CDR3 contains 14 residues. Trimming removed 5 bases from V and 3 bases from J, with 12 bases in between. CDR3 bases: TGTGCCAGCAGTCACCGAACAGGGACAGATACGCAGTATTTT. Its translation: CASSHRTGTDTQYF.

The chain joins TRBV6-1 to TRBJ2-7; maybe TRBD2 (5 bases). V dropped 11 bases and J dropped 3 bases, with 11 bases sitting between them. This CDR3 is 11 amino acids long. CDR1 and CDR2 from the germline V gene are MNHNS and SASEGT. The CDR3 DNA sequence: TGTGCCGGAGGCAGTGGCTACGAGCAGTACTTC. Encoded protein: CAGGSGYEQYF.

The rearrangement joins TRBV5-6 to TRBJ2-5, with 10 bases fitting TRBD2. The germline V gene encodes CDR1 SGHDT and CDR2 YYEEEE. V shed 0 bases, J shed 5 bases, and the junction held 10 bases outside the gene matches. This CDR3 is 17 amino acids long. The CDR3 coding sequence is TGTGCCAGCAGCTTGGGTCTAGCGGGGGCCCCAGGGGAGACCCAGTACTTC. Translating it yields CASSLGLAGAPGETQYF.

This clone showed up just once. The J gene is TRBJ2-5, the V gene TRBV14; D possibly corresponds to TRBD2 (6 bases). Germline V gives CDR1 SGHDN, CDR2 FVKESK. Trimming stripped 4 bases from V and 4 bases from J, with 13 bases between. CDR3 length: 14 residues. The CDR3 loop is CASSPLGTRETQYF. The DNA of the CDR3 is TGTGCCAGCAGCCCGCTCGGGACTCGAGAGACCCAGTACTTC.

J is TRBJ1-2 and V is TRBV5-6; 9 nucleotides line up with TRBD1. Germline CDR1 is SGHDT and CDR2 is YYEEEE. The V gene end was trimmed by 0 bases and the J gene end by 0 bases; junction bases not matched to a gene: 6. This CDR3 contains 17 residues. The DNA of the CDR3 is TGTGCCAGCAGCTTGGCCGTACGACAGGGGGCTAACTATGGCTACACCTTC. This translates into CASSLAVRQGANYGYTF.

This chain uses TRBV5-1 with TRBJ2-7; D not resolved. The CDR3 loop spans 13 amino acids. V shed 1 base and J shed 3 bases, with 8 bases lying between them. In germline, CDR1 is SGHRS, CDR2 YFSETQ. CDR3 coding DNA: TGCGCCAGCAGCTTGCTACTCGGCTACGAGCAGTACTTC. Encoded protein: CASSLLLGYEQYF.

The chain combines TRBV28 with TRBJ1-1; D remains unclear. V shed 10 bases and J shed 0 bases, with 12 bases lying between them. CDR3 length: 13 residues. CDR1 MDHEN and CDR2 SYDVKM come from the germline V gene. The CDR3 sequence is CATDVPMNTEAFF. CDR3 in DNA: TGTGCCACGGATGTACCAATGAACACTGAAGCTTTCTTT.

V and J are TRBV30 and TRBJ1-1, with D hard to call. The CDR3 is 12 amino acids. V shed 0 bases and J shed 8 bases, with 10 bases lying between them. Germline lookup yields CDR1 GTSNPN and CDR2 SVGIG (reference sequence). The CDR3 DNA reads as TGTGCCTGGAGTGTATACCGGGCCGAAGCTTTCTTT. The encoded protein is CAWSVYRAEAFF. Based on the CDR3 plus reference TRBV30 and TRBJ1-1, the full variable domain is SQTIHQWPATLVQPVGSPLSLECTVEGTSNPNLYWYRQAAGRGLQLLFYSVGIGQISSEVPQNLSASRPQDRQFILSSKKLLLSDSGFYLCAWSVYRAEAFFGQGTRLTVV.

The CDR3 bases are TGTGCCAGCAGTTCCCGACAGGGGGCCCAGCCCCAGCATTTT. Protein sequence: CASSSRQGAQPQHF. The chain couples TRBV27 to TRBJ1-5; 10 bases fit TRBD1. V lost 4 bases to trimming and J lost 7 bases; unmatched junction nucleotides: 4. The CDR3 spans 14 residues. Germline CDR1 is MNHEY and CDR2 is SMNVEV (reference sequence).

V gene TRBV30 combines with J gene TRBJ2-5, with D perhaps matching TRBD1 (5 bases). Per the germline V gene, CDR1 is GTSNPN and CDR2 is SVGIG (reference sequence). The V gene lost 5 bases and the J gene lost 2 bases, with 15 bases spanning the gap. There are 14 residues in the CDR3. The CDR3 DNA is TGTGCCTGGGACAGCCAGGGCTGGCAAGAGACCCAGTACTTC. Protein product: CAWDSQGWQETQYF.

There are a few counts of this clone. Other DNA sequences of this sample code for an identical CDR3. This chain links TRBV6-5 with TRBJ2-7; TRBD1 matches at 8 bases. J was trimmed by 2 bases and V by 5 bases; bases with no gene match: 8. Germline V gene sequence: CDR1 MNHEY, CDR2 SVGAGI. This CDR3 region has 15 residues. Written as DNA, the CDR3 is TGTGCCAGCAGTCAGTCAGGGGGCCCCACCTACGAGCAGTACTTC. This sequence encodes CASSQSGGPTYEQYF.

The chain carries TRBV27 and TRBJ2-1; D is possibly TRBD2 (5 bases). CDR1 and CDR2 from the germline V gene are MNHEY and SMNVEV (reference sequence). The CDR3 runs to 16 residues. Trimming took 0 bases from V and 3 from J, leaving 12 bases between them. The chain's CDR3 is CASSLSPGLIYNEQFF. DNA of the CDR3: TGTGCCAGCAGTTTATCCCCAGGACTCATCTACAATGAGCAGTTCTTC.

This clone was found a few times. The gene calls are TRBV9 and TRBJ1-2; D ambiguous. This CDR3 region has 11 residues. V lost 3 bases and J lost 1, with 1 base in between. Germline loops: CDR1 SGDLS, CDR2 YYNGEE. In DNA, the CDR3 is TGTGCCAGCAGCGATAACTATGGCTACACCTTC. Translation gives CASSDNYGYTF.

CDR3 amino acids: CASSLIENTEAFF. The CDR3, as DNA: TGTGCCAGCAGCTTAATTGAGAACACTGAAGCTTTCTTT. The rearrangement joins TRBV7-9 to TRBJ1-1; D not certain. V gave up 2 bases and J gave up 1 base, with 5 bases separating them. Germline assignment: CDR1 SEHNR and CDR2 FQNEAQ (reference sequence). This CDR3 has 13 amino acids.

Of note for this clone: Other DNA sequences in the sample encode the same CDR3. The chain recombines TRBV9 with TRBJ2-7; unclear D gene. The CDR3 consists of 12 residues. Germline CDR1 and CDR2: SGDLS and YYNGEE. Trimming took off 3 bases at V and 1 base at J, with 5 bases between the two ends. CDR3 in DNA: TGTGCCAGCAGCGGGGATTCCTACGAGCAGTACTTC. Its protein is CASSGDSYEQYF. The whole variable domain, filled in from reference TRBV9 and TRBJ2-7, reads DSGVTQTPKHLITATGQRVTLRCSPRSGDLSVYWYQQSLDQGLQFLIQYYNGEERAKGNILERFSAQQFPDLHSELNLSSLELGDSALYFCASSGDSYEQYFGPGTRLTVT.

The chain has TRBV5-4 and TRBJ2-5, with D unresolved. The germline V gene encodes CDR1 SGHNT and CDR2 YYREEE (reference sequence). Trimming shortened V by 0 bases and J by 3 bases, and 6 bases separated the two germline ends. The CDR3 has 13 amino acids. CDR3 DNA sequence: TGTGCCAGCAGCTTGGACCCGGAAGAGACCCAGTACTTC. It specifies CASSLDPEETQYF.

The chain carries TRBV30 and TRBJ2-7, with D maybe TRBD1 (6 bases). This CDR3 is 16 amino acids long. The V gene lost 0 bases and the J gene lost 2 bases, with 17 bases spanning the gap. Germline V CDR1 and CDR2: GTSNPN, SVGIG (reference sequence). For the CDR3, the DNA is TGTGCCTGGAGTGTACAATCATGGGACATCGCCTACGAGCAGTACTTC. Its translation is CAWSVQSWDIAYEQYF.

The CDR3 DNA sequence: TGTGCCAGCAGTTATGCTGACATATCTTACGAGCAGTACTTC. Amino acid sequence: CASSYADISYEQYF. The chain couples TRBV6-5 to TRBJ2-7; D is unresolved. The CDR3 covers 14 residues. Trimming left V 3 bases short and J 4 bases short, with 13 bases between. CDR1 and CDR2 (germline): MNHEY, SVGAGI.

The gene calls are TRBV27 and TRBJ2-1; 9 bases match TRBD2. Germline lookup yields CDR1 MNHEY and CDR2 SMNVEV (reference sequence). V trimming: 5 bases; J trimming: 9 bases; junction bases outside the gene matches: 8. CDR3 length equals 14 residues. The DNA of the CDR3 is TGTGCCAGCAGTCTTAGCGGGAGAGGGGGTGAGCAGTTCTTC. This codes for CASSLSGRGGEQFF.

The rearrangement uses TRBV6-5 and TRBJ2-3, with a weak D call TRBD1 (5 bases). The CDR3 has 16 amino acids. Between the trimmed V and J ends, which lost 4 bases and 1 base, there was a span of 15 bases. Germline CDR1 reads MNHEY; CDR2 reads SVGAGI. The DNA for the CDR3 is TGTGCCAGCAGTTCAGGGTCAGGGTGGGGCACAGATACGCAGTATTTT. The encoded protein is CASSSGSGWGTDTQYF.

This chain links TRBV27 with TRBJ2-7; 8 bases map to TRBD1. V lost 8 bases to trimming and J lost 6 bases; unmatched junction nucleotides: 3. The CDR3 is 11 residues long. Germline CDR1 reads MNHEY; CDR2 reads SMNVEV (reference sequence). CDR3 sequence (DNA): TGTGCCAGCGGGACAGGCGGCGAGCAGTACTTC. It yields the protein CASGTGGEQYF.

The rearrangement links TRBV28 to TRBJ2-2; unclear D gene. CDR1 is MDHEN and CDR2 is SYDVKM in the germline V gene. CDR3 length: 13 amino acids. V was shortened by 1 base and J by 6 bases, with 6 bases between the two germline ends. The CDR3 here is CASSLSSSGELFF. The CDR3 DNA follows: TGTGCCAGCAGTTTATCCAGCTCCGGGGAGCTGTTTTTT.

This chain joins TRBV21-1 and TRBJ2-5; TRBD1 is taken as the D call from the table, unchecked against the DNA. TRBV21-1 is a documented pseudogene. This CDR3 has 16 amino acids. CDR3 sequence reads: CASSQIPRVLQETQYF. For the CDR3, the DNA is TGTGCCAGCAGCCAGATTCCCAGGGTGCTCCAAGAGACCCAGTACTTC.

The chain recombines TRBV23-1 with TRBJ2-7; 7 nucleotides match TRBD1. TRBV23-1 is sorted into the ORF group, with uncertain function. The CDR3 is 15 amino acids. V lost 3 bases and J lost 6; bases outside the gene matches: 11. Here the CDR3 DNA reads TGCGCCAGCAGTCAGAGACAGGGCCCTGCTTTCGAGCAGTACTTC. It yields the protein CASSQRQGPAFEQYF.

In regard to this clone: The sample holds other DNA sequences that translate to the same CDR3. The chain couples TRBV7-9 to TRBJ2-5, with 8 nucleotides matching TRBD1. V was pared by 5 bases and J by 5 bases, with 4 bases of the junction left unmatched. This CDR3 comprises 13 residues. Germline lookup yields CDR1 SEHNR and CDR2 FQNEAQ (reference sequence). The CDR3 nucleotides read TGTGCCAGCAGCCCCAGGGGGCGGGAGACCCAGTACTTC. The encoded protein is CASSPRGRETQYF.